Listed here are 5 T cell receptor beta chains from one sample, sequenced in a study of T cells in Graves' hyperthyroidism and ophthalmopathy. TCR beta CDR3 regions were amplified from RNA transcripts. First-round RT-PCR with HTBI primers amplified the TCR CDR3 region. In TCRdb, the multiplex PCR reads were re-called with MiXCR into one record per CDR3 protein. Found here are 640,000 or so distinct CDR3 sequences, 14% of them singletons; the top ten hold 7.1%. Sequencing input: blood. These receptors originate from a woman between 18 and 30 years old with Graves' ophthalmopathy.

The V call is TRBV7-9, the J call TRBJ2-1; TRBD2 is a possible D gene (6 bases). CDR3 length equals 12 residues. CDR1 is SEHNR and CDR2 is FQNEAQ in the germline V gene (reference sequence). V shed 5 bases and J shed 16 bases, with 18 bases lying between them. This chain's CDR3 is CASSIAGTSHFF. The CDR3 DNA follows: TGTGCCAGCAGCATCGCCGGGACTTCGCACTTCTTC.

The sample holds many counts of this clonotype. The CDR3 DNA reads TGTGCCAGCAGTCTATCGCCTCCGGGGGGTTTTAACACTGAAGCTTTCTTT. Translated: CASSLSPPGGFNTEAFF. V and J are TRBV28 and TRBJ1-1; TRBD1 is a possible D gene (5 bases). CDR3 length: 17 amino acids. Per germline, CDR1 MDHEN and CDR2 SYDVKM. Trimming pared 5 bases from V and 2 bases from J, leaving 21 bases between.

In its sample, this clonotype was seen many times. This sequence joins TRBV7-9 and TRBJ2-7; 9 positions agree with TRBD1. Trimming took 3 bases from V and 4 from J; bases not matched to a gene: 13. Germline values: CDR1 SEHNR, CDR2 FQNEAQ (reference sequence). The CDR3 totals 17 residues. CDR3 amino acids: CASSFPAVGTGWYEQYF. CDR3 in DNA: TGTGCCAGCAGCTTCCCCGCAGTCGGGACAGGGTGGTACGAGCAGTACTTC.

J is TRBJ2-1 and V is TRBV6-1, with D uncertain. The germline CDR1 and CDR2 sequences are MNHNS and SASEGT. V lost 6 bases, J lost 0 bases, and 12 bases lay in between. CDR3 size: 15 residues. For the CDR3, the DNA is TGTGCCAGCAGCCGAGCCGAAGGCTCCTACAATGAGCAGTTCTTC. It codes for CASSRAEGSYNEQFF.

The V and J genes are TRBV4-2 and TRBJ2-7; a possible D gene is TRBD1 (5 bases). From germline, CDR1 is LGHNA and CDR2 YNFKEQ. Trimming took 1 base from V and 6 from J, leaving 22 bases between them. This CDR3 comprises 17 residues. The CDR3 coding sequence is TGTGCCAGCAGCCAAGTTGTATTTATGGGGCGAATCCCCGAGCAGTACTTC. Translation: CASSQVVFMGRIPEQYF.